This paragraph reports one T cell receptor (beta chain). These data belong to a study of blood T cell repertoires in COVID-19. In the study overall: Nucleic acid was either cDNA or gDNA, and it came from T cells, B-cell-depleted T cells, or PBMCs.

Trimming cost V 7 bases and J 3 bases, with 15 bases left between them. This CDR3 has 14 residues. The V gene's germline CDR1 is ENHRY and CDR2 SYGVKD. Participant age was roughly 18 to 89 years, and participants resided in about 25 US areas. Grouping used clinical history reported by participants in a survey and questionnaire. The authors' processing: Scientists estimated how many nucleated cells there were by amplifying reference gene primers. Profiled with immunoSEQ multiplex PCR; TCRdb holds only in-frame clones, not every one. The V and J calls and clone size were taken over from that table, and D and trimming were inferred from the DNA. The table has hundreds of thousands of clones, about 91% seen once.

The sequence was collected from a woman in her thirties or forties with acute COVID-19. V usage is TRBV10-3 and J usage is TRBJ1-2; D call uncertain. The sequenced sample consisted of PBMCs or T cells enriched from blood (not recorded which). The CDR3 protein is CAINDARGDYGYTF. The CDR3 DNA is TGTGCCATCAACGACGCCCGTGGAGACTATGGCTACACCTTC.